Listed below are T cell receptor beta chains from one sample, sequenced in a study of blood T cell repertoires in COVID-19. Sequenced by immunoSEQ multiplex PCR; TCRdb stores in-frame clones only, minus some. The sample includes about 330,000 clones, around 87% of them seen just once. Sequencing input: peripheral blood. These receptors came from a woman between 50 and 59 years old with active or convalescent COVID-19. CDR3s include the opening cysteine and the closing phenylalanine or tryptophan. The order of the fields is CDR3 DNA, CDR3 protein, V gene, D gene, clone size, J gene. A D gene is named only where the DNA matches it firmly. The size field is filled for only some rows; it gives once, few, many or a size class.

TGTGCCAGTAGTGCCGGACAGAGCGCCTACGAGCAGTACTTC CASSAGQSAYEQYF TRBV19 - - TRBJ2-7
TGCGCCAGCAGCTTGCCTAGCGGCTACAATGAGCAGTTCTTC CASSLPSGYNEQFF TRBV5-1 TRBD2 - TRBJ2-1
TGCAGCGTCCCCGGGACTAGCGGGGGCAGGGGGCAGTTCTTC CSVPGTSGGRGQFF TRBV29-1 TRBD2 - TRBJ2-1
TGTGCCAGCAGTTTTAGCGGTCAGCCCCAGCATTTT CASSFSGQPQHF TRBV28 - - TRBJ1-5
TGTGCCAGCACCTCAGGGGGCCTGGACACTGAAGCTTTCTTT CASTSGGLDTEAFF TRBV28 TRBD1 - TRBJ1-1
TGTGCCAGCAGTTCGGGGACAGGGGGTTCACCCCTCCACTTT CASSSGTGGSPLHF TRBV27 TRBD1 - TRBJ1-6
TGTGCCAGCTCACCGCTCCTAGCGGGGTACACCGGGGAGCTGTTTTTT CASSPLLAGYTGELFF TRBV18 TRBD2 - TRBJ2-2
TGTGCCAGCAGCACCGGAGACAGGGGTTCGAGCTCCTACGAGCAGTACTTC CASSTGDRGSSSYEQYF TRBV7-3 TRBD1 - TRBJ2-7
TGTGCCAGCAGGCGGACAGGGAGGATCACTGAAGCTTTCTTT CASRRTGRITEAFF TRBV6-5 TRBD1 - TRBJ1-1
TGCAGTGCTAGTCTAGCGGGGGGGTATCAGTACTTC CSASLAGGYQYF TRBV20-1 TRBD2 - TRBJ2-7
TGTGCCAGCAGCCAAGGGACAGGGTTTGGTTCACCCCTCCACTTT CASSQGTGFGSPLHF TRBV3-1/TRBV3-2 TRBD1 once TRBJ1-6